A selection of T cell receptor beta chains follows, all from one sample in a study of blood T cells in healthy people across ages. MiXCR was run by TCRdb on the 5' RACE reads, yielding one entry per CDR3 protein. The sample gives 1.5 million to 2 million distinct CDR3 sequences, 28% of which show up once; 7.7% is in the top ten. The sequenced sample consisted of blood. These receptors were collected from a woman in her 30s in good health. Each CDR3 is given with its conserved first and last residue. The D gene is left open where the match is weak. Only some rows state a clone size, as once, few, many or a class for expanded clones.

size: few; V: TRBV12-3/TRBV12-4; length: 15; J: TRBJ2-3; D: NA; CDR3: CASSLGLSGPDTQYF
size: few; V: TRBV20-1; length: 14; J: TRBJ2-1; D: TRBD2; CDR3: CSADRTSRNNGQFF
size: many; V: TRBV29-1; length: 14; J: TRBJ2-5; D: TRBD2; CDR3: CSSSGRLAQETQYF
size: many; V: TRBV12-3/TRBV12-4; length: 12; J: TRBJ2-5; D: NA; CDR3: CASRHVQETQYF
size: many; V: TRBV20-1; length: 15; J: TRBJ2-5; D: TRBD2; CDR3: CSARRTAGGQETQYF
size: NA; V: TRBV2; length: 15; J: TRBJ2-3; D: TRBD1; CDR3: CASSGRDRPVDAQYF
size: NA; V: TRBV2; length: 13; J: TRBJ2-5; D: NA; CDR3: CASGLGLGETQYF
size: NA; V: TRBV18; length: 17; J: NA; D: TRBD2; CDR3: CTSSPPGLAGGFSEQYF
size: few; V: TRBV6-2/TRBV6-3; length: 15; J: TRBJ2-3; D: TRBD2; CDR3: CASSHSLAGSDTQYF
size: NA; V: TRBV25-1; length: 16; J: TRBJ2-1; D: NA; CDR3: CASSDTTGACYNEQFF
size: NA; V: TRBV11-2; length: 16; J: TRBJ2-1; D: TRBD2; CDR3: CASSSRPSGSADEQFF
size: NA; V: TRBV9; length: 13; J: TRBJ2-7; D: TRBD2; CDR3: CASSATSGDEQYF
size: few; V: TRBV7-9; length: 14; J: TRBJ1-1; D: TRBD1; CDR3: CASSIMDRGVEAFF
size: NA; V: TRBV4-3; length: 18; J: TRBJ2-3; D: TRBD1; CDR3: CASSLQPVGTGATDTQYF
size: NA; V: TRBV7-2; length: 13; J: TRBJ2-3; D: NA; CDR3: CASNPTTADTQYF
size: NA; V: TRBV30; length: 14; J: TRBJ1-1; D: NA; CDR3: CAWRRIDRNTEAFF
size: NA; V: TRBV5-1; length: 15; J: TRBJ2-3; D: TRBD1; CDR3: CASGGGQGAIDTQYF
size: NA; V: TRBV7-9; length: 14; J: TRBJ2-3; D: NA; CDR3: CASSLSLTTDTQYF
size: many; V: TRBV4-3; length: 14; J: TRBJ2-1; D: NA; CDR3: CASSHSGSYNEQFF
size: few; V: TRBV20-1; length: 14; J: TRBJ1-4; D: NA; CDR3: CSARETVGNEKLFF
size: few; V: TRBV6-5; length: 15; J: TRBJ2-7; D: TRBD2; CDR3: CASSSRTSGIHEQYF
size: few; V: TRBV7-9; length: 14; J: TRBJ1-2; D: NA; CDR3: CASSFLWGDYGYTF
size: NA; V: TRBV6-2/TRBV6-3; length: 16; J: TRBJ2-1; D: NA; CDR3: CASSSFTRGRGNEQFF
size: once; V: TRBV27; length: 15; J: TRBJ1-1; D: NA; CDR3: CASSPRTNKGTEAFF
size: many; V: TRBV28; length: 13; J: TRBJ2-7; D: TRBD1; CDR3: CASRRQGLYEQYF
size: few; V: TRBV7-2; length: 15; J: TRBJ1-2; D: NA; CDR3: CASSLAKGFNYGYTF
size: NA; V: TRBV12-3/TRBV12-4; length: 13; J: TRBJ1-1; D: NA; CDR3: CASSLEQGNKAFF
size: few; V: TRBV7-3; length: 13; J: TRBJ1-6; D: NA; CDR3: CASSPDRRGPLHF
size: once; V: TRBV6-2/TRBV6-3; length: 20; J: TRBJ1-5; D: NA; CDR3: CASSHLTRRDVLRGNQPQHF
size: many; V: TRBV20-1; length: 14; J: TRBJ1-2; D: NA; CDR3: CSARAPGRMRGYTF
size: NA; V: TRBV11-2; length: 17; J: TRBJ2-3; D: NA; CDR3: CASSFVFLYPSIDTQYF
size: NA; V: TRBV2; length: 13; J: TRBJ2-7; D: TRBD1; CDR3: CASSGDRAYGQYF
size: few; V: TRBV3-1; length: 15; J: TRBJ2-5; D: NA; CDR3: CASSQPAMGEETQYF
size: NA; V: TRBV20-1; length: 12; J: TRBJ2-1; D: NA; CDR3: CSCQGHYNEQFF